This TCR beta chain was identified in a study of T cell changes during pregnancy in multiple sclerosis. The table came from immunoSEQ multiplex PCR; TCRdb's copy has only in-frame clones and leaves some out. The sample has around 26,000 clones; around nine tenths are singletons. V lost 8 bases and J 0 bases, leaving 17 bases between the germline ends. The CDR3 is 16 amino acids. Germline CDR1 and CDR2: MNHNY and SVGAGI (reference sequence). The chain uses TRBV6-6 and TRBJ1-3; D gene ambiguous. The starting material was CD4+ T cells from peripheral blood mononuclear cells, obtained in the first trimester of pregnancy. The source of this sequence is a female donor in good health, enrolled as a control in a pregnancy study. The CDR3 protein is CASPRPAAGSGNTIYF. CDR3 coding DNA: TGTGCCAGCCCAAGGCCGGCAGCGGGCTCTGGAAACACCATATATTTT.